This entry is about one T cell receptor beta chain. Its antigen is not identified. PCR primers comprised 60 Vbeta and 13 Jbeta primers. Clones were read by immunoSEQ multiplex PCR, and TCRdb kept only the in-frame ones, dropping some. This sample yields 150,000 to 200,000 clones, of which roughly 79% are seen a single time; less than 2% belongs to the top ten. Germline assignment: CDR1 LNHDA and CDR2 SQIVND (reference sequence). This CDR3 region has 16 residues. J lost 2 bases, V lost 3 bases, and 10 bases had no gene match. The sample belongs to a study of cytomegalovirus exposure and HLA in healthy donors. Looking at the study overall: In an early release, HLA-typed donors contributed 77 million or so unique TCR sequences. Study-wide points: With DRB1 most and HLA-C fewest, TCR association rates differed between HLA loci in a later analysis. A few CMV-associated chains were confirmed in vitro to be specific for CMV antigens. Later analysis identified several of the most significant clusters that appeared linked to common viral pathogens.

This clonotype was obtained from a man aged 30 to 45 in good health and CMV-seronegative. The sequenced sample was PBMCs. J is TRBJ2-7 and V is TRBV19, with TRBD1 matching over 7 bases. This CDR3 is CASSIFGQDTTYEQYF. The CDR3 DNA reads TGTGCCAGTAGTATCTTCGGACAGGATACCACCTACGAGCAGTACTTC. The variable domain in full, with the rest retrieved from reference TRBV19 and TRBJ2-7, is DGGITQSPKYLFRKEGQNVTLSCEQNLNHDAMYWYRQDPGQGLRLIYYSQIVNDFQKGDIAEGYSVSREKKESFPLTVTSAQKNPTAFYLCASSIFGQDTTYEQYFGPGTRLTVT.